This T cell receptor (beta chain) was recovered during a study of blood T cell repertoires in COVID-19 (dated by TCRdb to 2018 to 2021). The study in broad terms: Samples covering the acute and convalescent phases of COVID-19 were provided by collaborators in the United States, Italy and Spain. Nearly every sample came with metadata listing a de-identified subject ID, COVID-19 status, age in years and sex. The repertoires were released in a freely available public database intended as a resource for research on the immune response to SARS-CoV-2. The samples were drawn from the first 160 participants of the ongoing ImmuneRACE study and from 950 to 1,500 subjects provided by 6 global collaborators. Where available, HLA class I and class II types were obtained from metadata supplied by the sample provider rather than from assay-based typing. The material from the prospective study consisted of cDNA or gDNA derived from T cells, B-cell-depleted T cells, or PBMCs. The dataset comprised deeply sampled blood TCRbeta repertoires from subjects exposed to, actively infected with, or recovered from COVID-19. Beyond this particular receptor, the publication reports: The amount of clinical and demographic metadata varied by source and participant and was provided uncurated.

Enrolling through a virtual design, the prospective study's participants ranged in age from roughly 18 to 89 years and lived across roughly 24 United States geographic areas. Cohort assignment in the prospective study relied on participant-reported clinical history from a screening survey and a study questionnaire. Recovered participants in ImmuneRACE Cohort 3 were defined as having two consecutive negative NP/OP PCR tests, clearance from a healthcare professional, or resolution of symptoms. Each participant in the prospective study had whole blood, serum and a nasopharyngeal or oropharyngeal swab collected by mobile phlebotomists. Participants in the prospective study had the option to provide additional blood draws and questionnaires over a roughly 2-month period. Before DNA extraction, blood samples from the prospective study were shipped at room temperature or frozen. A note on this clone: What antigen it recognizes has not been identified. No much larger clone is present one base from it, and per-base qualities are unavailable.

TCRbeta CDR3 regions were amplified from genomic DNA by means of the immunoSEQ Assay, a bias-controlled multiplex PCR. The authors' pipeline ran thus. Nucleated cell counts per sample were estimated from amplification of reference gene primers within the assay. Sequence reads were collapsed and filtered to measure the absolute abundance of every unique TCRbeta CDR3 rearrangement. For each sample, productive Simpson clonality was calculated by taking the square root of Simpson's diversity index across productive rearrangements. Not all clones reach the TCRdb copy of this immuneACCESS table, which keeps in-frame sequences only. Checked studies attribute under half of the gap to unresolved V genes and leave the rest unexplained. That table gives V, J and clone size, and the DNA gave D and trimming. This sample holds 150,000 to 180,000 clones; around 84% were observed only once. Around 7.8% of the sample is in the top ten clones.

Reading from cysteine to phenylalanine, the CDR3 counts 15 amino acids. The kept DNA is CDR3 alone, 45 bases in frame from the first base. Trimming accounts for 4 bases at V and 7 bases at J, while the number of junction bases matched to no gene is 11. The germline V gene gives CDR1 as SGHRS and CDR2 as YFSETQ. The receptor comes from a man aged 50-60 years who had recovered from COVID-19. Recombination joined TRBV5-1 with TRBJ2-1; 7 of the junction bases match TRBD1. The sample was PBMCs or T cells enriched from blood (not recorded which). Read as DNA, the sequence is TGCGCCAGCAGCCCAGGGGGATGGGGGATAAATGAGCAGTTCTTC. Translated, it reads CASSPGGWGINEQFF.